Shown below are 5 T cell receptor beta chains from a single sample sequenced in a study of cytomegalovirus exposure and HLA in healthy donors (dated by TCRdb to about 2017). To prepare the library, the immunoSEQ multiplex PCR assay was applied. The multiplex PCR relied on a mix of 60 forward primers for TCR Vbeta segments and 13 reverse primers for TCR Jbeta segments. TCRdb holds this immuneACCESS table with in-frame rearrangements only. Some clones are missing; in checked studies, unresolved V genes explain under half, and the rest has no known cause. This sample is represented by about 94,000 clones; approximately 76% of them were singletons. The ten top clones hold about 7% of the sample. The sequenced sample was PBMCs. These receptor sequences come from a man aged 40-49 years in good health and CMV-seropositive.

This chain uses TRBV27 with TRBJ1-5; 8 nucleotides align to TRBD1. The J segment lost 0 bases and the V segment lost 6 bases, leaving 25 bases of the junction unmatched. Germline loops: CDR1 MNHEY, CDR2 SMNVEV (reference sequence). The CDR3 length is 22 residues. In DNA form, the CDR3 reads TGTGCCAGCAGGGGGTGGGAGGACAGGGCTACAATTTCGGGGTATAGCAATCAGCCCCAGCATTTT. Its protein product is CASRGWEDRATISGYSNQPQHF.

The rearrangement joins TRBV7-2 to TRBJ2-5; 9 nucleotides align to TRBD2. CDR3 length equals 15 residues. CDR1 SGHTA and CDR2 FQGNSA come from the germline V gene. V shed 6 bases, J shed 3 bases, and the junction held 8 bases outside the gene matches. This chain's CDR3 is CASSGGLAGKETQYF. The CDR3, as DNA: TGTGCCAGCAGTGGGGGTCTAGCGGGAAAAGAGACCCAGTACTTC.

V and J are TRBV28 and TRBJ2-7; D is unclear. The germline V gene encodes CDR1 MDHEN and CDR2 SYDVKM. The germline V and J ends were trimmed by 6 bases and 4 bases, with 4 bases remaining between them. This CDR3 is 10 amino acids long. CDR3 in DNA: TGTGCCAGCAGAGCTTACGAGCAGTACTTC. Translated: CASRAYEQYF.

The chain employs TRBV5-1 and TRBJ1-1; D might be TRBD1 (5 bases). CDR1 and CDR2 (germline): SGHRS, YFSETQ. This CDR3 region has 11 residues. The V and J ends lost 5 bases and 7 bases respectively, with 9 bases between them. CDR3 sequence reads: CASSGACEAFF. The CDR3 DNA sequence: TGCGCCAGCAGTGGGGCTTGTGAAGCTTTCTTT.

This rearrangement joins TRBV28 to TRBJ2-7; 7 bases agree with TRBD2. With V trimmed by 8 bases and J by 10 bases, 11 bases remained unmatched. The V gene's germline CDR1 is MDHEN and CDR2 SYDVKM. CDR3 size: 12 residues. The CDR3 spells CASVDGGGDQYF. CDR3 in DNA: TGTGCCAGCGTAGACGGGGGAGGGGATCAGTACTTC.